The TCR beta chain under discussion was sequenced for a study of T cell changes during pregnancy in multiple sclerosis. Trimming took 3 bases from V and 0 from J; bases not matched to a gene: 12. The germline CDR1 and CDR2 sequences are SGHRS and YFSETQ. The CDR3 has 17 amino acids. Sequencing used immunoSEQ multiplex PCR; TCRdb keeps in-frame clones, though not all of them. The sample lists some 90,000 clones; roughly 89% were seen once. This TCR came from a female donor in good health, enrolled as a control in a pregnancy study. The sequences come from peripheral blood, collected after pregnancy. This sequence joins TRBV5-1 and TRBJ2-7; TRBD1 matches at 7 bases. CDR3: CASSWTPGGSNSYEQYF. The CDR3 DNA reads TGCGCCAGCAGCTGGACTCCAGGGGGTTCGAACTCCTACGAGCAGTACTTC.